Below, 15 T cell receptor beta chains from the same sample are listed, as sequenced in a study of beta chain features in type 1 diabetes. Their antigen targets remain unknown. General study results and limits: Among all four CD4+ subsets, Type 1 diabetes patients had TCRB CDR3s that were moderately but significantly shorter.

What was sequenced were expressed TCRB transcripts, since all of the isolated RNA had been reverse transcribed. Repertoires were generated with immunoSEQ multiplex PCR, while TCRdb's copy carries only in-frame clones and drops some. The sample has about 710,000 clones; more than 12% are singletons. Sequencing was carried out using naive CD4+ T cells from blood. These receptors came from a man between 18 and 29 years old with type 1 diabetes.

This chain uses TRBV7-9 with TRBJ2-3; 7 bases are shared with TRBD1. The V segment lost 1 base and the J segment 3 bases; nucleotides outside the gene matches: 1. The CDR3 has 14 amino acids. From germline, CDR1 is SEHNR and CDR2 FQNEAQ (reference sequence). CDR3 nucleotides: TGTGCCAGCAGCTTAGAGGGGGCTACAGATACGCAGTATTTT. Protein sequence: CASSLEGATDTQYF.

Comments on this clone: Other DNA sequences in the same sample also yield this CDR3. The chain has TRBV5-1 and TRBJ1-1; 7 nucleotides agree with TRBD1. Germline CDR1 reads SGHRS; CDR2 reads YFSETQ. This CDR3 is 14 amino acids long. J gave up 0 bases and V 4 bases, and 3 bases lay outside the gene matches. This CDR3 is CASSPDRLNTEAFF. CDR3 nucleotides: TGCGCCAGCAGCCCGGACAGGTTGAACACTGAAGCTTTCTTT.

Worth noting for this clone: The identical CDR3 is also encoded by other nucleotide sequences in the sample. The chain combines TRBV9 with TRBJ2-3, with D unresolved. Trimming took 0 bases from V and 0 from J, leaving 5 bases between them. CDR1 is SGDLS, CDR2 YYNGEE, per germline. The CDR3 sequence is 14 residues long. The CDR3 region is CASSVDGSTDTQYF. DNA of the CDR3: TGTGCCAGCAGCGTAGATGGTAGCACAGATACGCAGTATTTT.

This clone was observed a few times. CDR3 nucleotides: TGCAGCGGCTCTGAGTACGGGAATGAAAAACTGTTTTTT. Translating it yields CSGSEYGNEKLFF. V usage is TRBV29-1 and J usage is TRBJ1-4, with D hard to call. The CDR3 is 13 amino acids. Trimming took off 7 bases at V and 5 bases at J, with 14 bases between the two ends. Germline V gene lookup returns CDR1 SQVTM and CDR2 ANQGSEA.

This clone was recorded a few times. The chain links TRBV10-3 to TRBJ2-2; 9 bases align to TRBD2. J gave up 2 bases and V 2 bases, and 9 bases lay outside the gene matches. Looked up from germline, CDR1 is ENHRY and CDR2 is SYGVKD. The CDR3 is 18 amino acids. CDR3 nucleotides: TGTGCCATCAGTGAGAGGGGGCTAGCGGGAACAAACACCGGGGAGCTGTTTTTT. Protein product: CAISERGLAGTNTGELFF.

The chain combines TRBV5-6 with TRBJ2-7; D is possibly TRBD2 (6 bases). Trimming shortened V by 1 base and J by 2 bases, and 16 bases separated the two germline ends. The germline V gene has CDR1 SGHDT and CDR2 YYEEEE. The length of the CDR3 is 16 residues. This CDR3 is CASSLSVRGFTYEQYF. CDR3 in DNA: TGTGCCAGCAGCTTGTCGGTGCGGGGTTTTACCTACGAGCAGTACTTC.

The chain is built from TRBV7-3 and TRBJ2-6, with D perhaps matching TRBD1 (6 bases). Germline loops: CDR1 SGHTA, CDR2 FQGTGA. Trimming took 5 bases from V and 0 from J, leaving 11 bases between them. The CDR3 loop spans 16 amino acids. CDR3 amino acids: CASSRGHISGANVLTF. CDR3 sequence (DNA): TGTGCCAGCAGCAGGGGACACATCTCTGGGGCCAACGTCCTGACTTTC.

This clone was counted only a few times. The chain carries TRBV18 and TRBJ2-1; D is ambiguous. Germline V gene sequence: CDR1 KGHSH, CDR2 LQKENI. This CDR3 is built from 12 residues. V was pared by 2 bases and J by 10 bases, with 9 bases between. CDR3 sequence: CASSPGPTEQFF. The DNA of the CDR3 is TGTGCCAGCTCACCAGGCCCCACGGAGCAGTTCTTC.

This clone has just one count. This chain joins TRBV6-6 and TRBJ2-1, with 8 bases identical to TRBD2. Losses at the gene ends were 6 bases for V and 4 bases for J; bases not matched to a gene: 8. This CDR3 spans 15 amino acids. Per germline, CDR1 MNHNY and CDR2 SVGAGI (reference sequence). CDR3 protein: CASRGSGSDYNEQFF. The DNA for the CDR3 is TGTGCCAGCAGGGGGAGCGGGAGCGATTACAATGAGCAGTTCTTC.

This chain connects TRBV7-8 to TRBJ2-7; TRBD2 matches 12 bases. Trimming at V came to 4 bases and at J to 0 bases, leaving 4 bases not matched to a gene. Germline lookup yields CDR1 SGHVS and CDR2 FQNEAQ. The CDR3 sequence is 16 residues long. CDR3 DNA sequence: TGTGCCAGCAGCTCAACTAGCGGGGGGTCCTCCTACGAGCAGTACTTC. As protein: CASSSTSGGSSYEQYF.

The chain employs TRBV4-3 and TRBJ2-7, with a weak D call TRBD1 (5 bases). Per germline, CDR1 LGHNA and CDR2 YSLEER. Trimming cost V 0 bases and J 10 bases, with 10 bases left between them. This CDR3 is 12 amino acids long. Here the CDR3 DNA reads TGCGCCAGCAGCCAAGATTTCGGACATCAGTACTTC. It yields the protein CASSQDFGHQYF.

CDR3 in amino acids: CASSYYEGYEQYF. The CDR3 DNA follows: TGTGCCAGCAGTTACTATGAGGGGTACGAGCAGTACTTC. The chain is built from TRBV6-5 and TRBJ2-7; the D call may be TRBD1 or TRBD2 (5 bases each). V shed 1 base and J shed 4 bases, with 8 bases lying between them. The CDR3 totals 13 residues. The V gene's germline CDR1 is MNHEY and CDR2 SVGAGI.

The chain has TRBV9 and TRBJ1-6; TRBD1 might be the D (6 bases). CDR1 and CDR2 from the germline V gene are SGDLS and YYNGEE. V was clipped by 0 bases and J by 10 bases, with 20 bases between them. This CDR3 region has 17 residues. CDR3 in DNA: TGTGCCAGCAGCGTAGCGCCGAGGGGGACCCAGGTCTCACCCCTCCACTTT. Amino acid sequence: CASSVAPRGTQVSPLHF.

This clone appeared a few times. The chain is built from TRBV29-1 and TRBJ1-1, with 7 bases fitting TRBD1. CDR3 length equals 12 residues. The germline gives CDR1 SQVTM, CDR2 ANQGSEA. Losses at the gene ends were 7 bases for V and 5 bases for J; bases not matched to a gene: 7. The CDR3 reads CSATGRRTEAFF. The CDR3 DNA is TGCAGCGCGACAGGGCGGCGGACTGAAGCTTTCTTT.

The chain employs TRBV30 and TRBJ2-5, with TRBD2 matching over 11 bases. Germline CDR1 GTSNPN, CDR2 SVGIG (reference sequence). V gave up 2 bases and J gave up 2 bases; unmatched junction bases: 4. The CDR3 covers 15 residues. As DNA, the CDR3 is TGTGCCTGGAGTCCGGGACTAGCGGCACAAGAGACCCAGTACTTC. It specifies CAWSPGLAAQETQYF.